This T cell receptor beta chain was recorded in a study of T-cell reconstitution after alpha-beta-depleted transplantation in children. This clonotype has a handful of counts. The TCRbeta library was prepared with unique molecular identifiers. TCRdb recomputed calls from the PCR reads with MiXCR, one row per CDR3 protein. The table has over 150,000 distinct CDR3 sequences, roughly 15% seen once. CDR3 size: 14 residues. Germline-derived CDR1 and CDR2 are SQVTM and ANQGSEA. Between the trimmed V and J ends, which lost 7 bases and 2 bases, there was a span of 14 bases. The gene calls are TRBV29-1 and TRBJ2-2; D call uncertain. The source was PBMCs from the stem cell graft donor, collected from the stem cell graft. The sequence was collected from a human donor who donated a stem cell graft to a child with acute lymphoblastic leukemia. CDR3 loop: CSASHEQNTGELFF. For the CDR3, the DNA is TGCAGCGCCTCTCATGAACAAAACACCGGGGAGCTGTTTTTT.